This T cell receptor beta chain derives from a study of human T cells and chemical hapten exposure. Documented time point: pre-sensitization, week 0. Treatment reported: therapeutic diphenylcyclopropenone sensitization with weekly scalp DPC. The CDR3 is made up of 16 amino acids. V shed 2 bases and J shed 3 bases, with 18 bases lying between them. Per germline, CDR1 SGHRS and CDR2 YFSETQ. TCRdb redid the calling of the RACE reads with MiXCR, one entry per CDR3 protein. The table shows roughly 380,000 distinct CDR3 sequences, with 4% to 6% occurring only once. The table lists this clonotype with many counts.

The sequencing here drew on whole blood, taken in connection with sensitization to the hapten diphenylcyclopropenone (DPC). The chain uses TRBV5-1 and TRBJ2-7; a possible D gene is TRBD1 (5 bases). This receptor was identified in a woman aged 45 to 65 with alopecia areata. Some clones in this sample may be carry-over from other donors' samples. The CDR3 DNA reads TGCGCCAGCAGCTTACTGGCAGGGTTGTATCACTACGAGCAGTACTTC. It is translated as CASSLLAGLYHYEQYF. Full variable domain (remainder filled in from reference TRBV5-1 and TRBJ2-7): KAGVTQTPRYLIKTRGQQVTLSCSPISGHRSVSWYQQTPGQGLQFLFEYFSETQRNKGNFPGRFSGRQFSNSRSEMNVSTLELGDSALYLCASSLLAGLYHYEQYFGPGTRLTVT.